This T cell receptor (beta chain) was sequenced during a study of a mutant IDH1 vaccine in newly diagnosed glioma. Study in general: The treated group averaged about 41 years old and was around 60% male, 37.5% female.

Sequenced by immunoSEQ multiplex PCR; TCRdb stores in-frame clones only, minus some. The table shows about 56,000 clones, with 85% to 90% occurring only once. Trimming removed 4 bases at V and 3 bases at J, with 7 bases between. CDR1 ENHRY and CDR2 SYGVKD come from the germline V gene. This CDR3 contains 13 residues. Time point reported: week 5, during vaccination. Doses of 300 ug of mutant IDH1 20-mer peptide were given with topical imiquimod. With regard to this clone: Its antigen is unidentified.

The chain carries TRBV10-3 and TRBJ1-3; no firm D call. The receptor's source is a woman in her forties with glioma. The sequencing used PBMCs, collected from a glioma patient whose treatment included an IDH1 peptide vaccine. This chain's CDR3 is CAISAGSGNTIYF. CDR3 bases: TGTGCCATCAGTGCCGGGAGTGGAAACACCATATATTTT.